These 27 T cell receptor beta chains were sequenced from one sample in a study of T cells in Graves' hyperthyroidism and ophthalmopathy. TCR beta CDR3 regions were amplified from RNA. When the TCR CDR3 underwent first-round RT-PCR, the HTBI primer set was used. TCRdb itself ran the multiplex PCR reads through MiXCR, one entry per CDR3 protein. Of a few hundred thousand distinct CDR3 sequences listed, roughly 13% were seen once; the top ten hold 4% to 6.5%. Sequenced: blood. Receptors were obtained from a young woman with Graves' hyperthyroidism.

CDR3 protein: CASSEMVGLATDTQYF. DNA for the CDR3: TGTGCCAGCAGTGAAATGGTCGGACTAGCTACAGATACGCAGTATTTT. The J gene is TRBJ2-3, the V gene TRBV6-1; 8 bases fit TRBD2. Per germline, CDR1 MNHNS and CDR2 SASEGT. The J segment lost 3 bases and the V segment lost 2 bases, leaving 7 bases of the junction unmatched. The CDR3 runs 16 residues.

This clonotype appeared many times. The genes are TRBV2 and TRBJ1-2; no firm D call. Trimming pared 6 bases from V and 1 base from J, leaving 9 bases between. Per the germline V gene, CDR1 is SNHLY and CDR2 is FYNNEI. The CDR3 contains 13 residues. The CDR3 DNA sequence: TGTGCCAGCAGGGCCAGCGTTAACTATGGCTACACCTTC. This sequence encodes CASRASVNYGYTF.

The chain carries TRBV6-1 and TRBJ2-1; 12 nucleotides align to TRBD2. This CDR3 spans 18 amino acids. Germline values: CDR1 MNHNS, CDR2 SASEGT. With 2 bases clipped from V and 8 bases from J, the junction kept 13 bases outside the gene matches. CDR3 in amino acids: CASSENPFSSGRAYEQFF. The CDR3 coding sequence is TGTGCCAGCAGTGAAAACCCGTTTTCTAGCGGGAGGGCCTATGAGCAGTTCTTC.

This clonotype showed up many times. The chain couples TRBV3-1 to TRBJ1-5; no clear D. V shed 4 bases and J shed 5 bases, with 9 bases lying between them. The CDR3 runs 13 residues. Germline CDR1 and CDR2: LGHDT and YNNKEL (reference sequence). The CDR3 here is CASSPTLDQPQHF. Written as DNA, the CDR3 is TGTGCCAGCAGCCCGACCTTGGATCAGCCCCAGCATTTT. Full variable domain (remainder filled in from reference TRBV3-1 and TRBJ1-5): DTAVSQTPKYLVTQMGNDKSIKCEQNLGHDTMYWYKQDSKKFLKIMFSYNNKELIINETVPNRFSPKSPDKAHLNLHINSLELGDSAVYFCASSPTLDQPQHFGDGTRLSIL.

This clonotype has at least ten counts. V gene TRBV2 combines with J gene TRBJ2-1, with TRBD2 matching over 11 bases. The CDR3 length is 14 residues. V shed 6 bases and J 8 bases; nucleotides not matched to a gene: 6. Looked up from germline, CDR1 is SNHLY and CDR2 is FYNNEI. Written as DNA, the CDR3 is TGTGCCAGCAGAAGGACTAGCGGGTTCGATGAGCAGTTCTTC. Residues: CASRRTSGFDEQFF.

This clonotype was seen at least ten times. The chain couples TRBV20-1 to TRBJ2-7; 10 positions match TRBD2. The CDR3 contains 14 residues. CDR1 and CDR2 (germline): DFQATT, SNEGSKA (reference sequence). With V trimmed by 4 bases and J by 7 bases, 10 bases remained unmatched. The CDR3 DNA sequence: TGCAGTGCTATTGGAGCGGGAGGGCCGGGAGAGCAGTACTTC. Translation gives CSAIGAGGPGEQYF.

Note on this clonotype: A much larger clone lies one base from this, so it may be a read error. The genes are TRBV4-3 and TRBJ2-5; D unresolved. The CDR3 length is 14 residues. Germline V lookup: CDR1 LGHNA, CDR2 YSLEER. This CDR3 is CASSQDPRQETQHF. CDR3 DNA: TGCGCCAGCAGCCAAGATCCCCGGCAAGAGACCCAGCACTTC.

The chain has TRBV28 and TRBJ2-2, with a possible D match to TRBD1 (6 bases). CDR1 and CDR2 (germline): MDHEN, SYDVKM. The germline V and J ends were trimmed by 4 bases and 5 bases, with 14 bases remaining between them. The CDR3 covers 15 residues. The CDR3 here is CASSSLDRVTGELFF. The CDR3 DNA is TGTGCCAGCAGTTCATTGGACAGAGTAACCGGGGAGCTGTTTTTT.

This clonotype was seen ten or more times. The chain couples TRBV5-6 to TRBJ2-7, with D perhaps given as TRBD1 or TRBD2 (6 bases each). The V gene lost 2 bases and the J gene lost 0 bases, with 9 bases spanning the gap. Per germline, CDR1 SGHDT and CDR2 YYEEEE. CDR3 length equals 14 residues. The CDR3 coding sequence is TGTGCCAGCAGCTTAGGGGGGAACTCCTACGAGCAGTACTTC. Amino acid sequence: CASSLGGNSYEQYF.

This clonotype was seen at least ten times. The chain links TRBV7-2 to TRBJ2-5; 8 bases match TRBD2. V gave up 5 bases and J gave up 7 bases; unmatched junction bases: 18. Looked up from germline, CDR1 is SGHTA and CDR2 is FQGNSA. The CDR3 runs to 17 residues. CDR3: CASSMGTRRITIATQYF. For the CDR3, the DNA is TGTGCCAGCAGCATGGGGACTAGAAGAATTACAATAGCGACCCAGTACTTC.

Here the CDR3 reads CASSKDPSGNTIYF. The CDR3 coding sequence is TGCGCCAGCAGCAAGGATCCGTCTGGAAACACCATATATTTT. The rearrangement links TRBV5-1 to TRBJ1-3, with unresolved D. V was cut by 4 bases and J by 1 base, with 9 bases left in between. The length of the CDR3 is 14 residues. Per germline, CDR1 SGHRS and CDR2 YFSETQ. The variable domain in full, with the rest retrieved from reference TRBV5-1 and TRBJ1-3, is KAGVTQTPRYLIKTRGQQVTLSCSPISGHRSVSWYQQTPGQGLQFLFEYFSETQRNKGNFPGRFSGRQFSNSRSEMNVSTLELGDSALYLCASSKDPSGNTIYFGEGSWLTVV.

This clonotype has a count of ten or more. The chain joins TRBV3-1 to TRBJ2-2; a possible D gene is TRBD2 (6 bases). Trimming left V 1 base short and J 1 base short, with 10 bases between. There are 16 residues in the CDR3. CDR1 and CDR2 from the germline V gene are LGHDT and YNNKEL (reference sequence). The CDR3 loop reads CASSQGSSGNTGELFF. The CDR3 DNA sequence: TGTGCCAGCAGCCAAGGGAGTAGCGGGAACACCGGGGAGCTGTTTTTT.

In this sample, this clonotype turned up many times. The CDR3 nucleotides read TGTGCCTGGAGCCCGCACAGGGGCACTGAAGCTTTCTTT. Its translation: CAWSPHRGTEAFF. The chain recombines TRBV30 with TRBJ1-1; 7 bases fit TRBD1. The trim removed 3 bases at V and 4 bases at J, leaving 5 bases unmatched. This CDR3 is 13 amino acids long. CDR1 and CDR2 (germline): GTSNPN, SVGIG (reference sequence). Combining the CDR3 with reference TRBV30 and TRBJ1-1 gives the whole variable domain SQTIHQWPATLVQPVGSPLSLECTVEGTSNPNLYWYRQAAGRGLQLLFYSVGIGQISSEVPQNLSASRPQDRQFILSSKKLLLSDSGFYLCAWSPHRGTEAFFGQGTRLTVV.

This clonotype appeared a few times. The chain is built from TRBV20-1 and TRBJ2-1; TRBD2 agrees at 9 bases. Germline CDR1 reads DFQATT; CDR2 reads SNEGSKA (reference sequence). Germline trimming cut 2 bases from V and 8 bases from J; bases unmatched to any gene: 13. The CDR3 spans 16 residues. CDR3 sequence: CSARRPGLAGVDEQFF. The CDR3 DNA sequence: TGCAGTGCTAGACGACCGGGACTAGCTGGCGTCGATGAGCAGTTCTTC.

This clonotype was observed a single time. The CDR3 nucleotides read TGTGCCAGCAGCCAACCGGAGGGACTAGCGGGATACACAGATACGCAGTATTTT. As protein: CASSQPEGLAGYTDTQYF. The gene calls are TRBV5-4 and TRBJ2-3, with 13 bases aligning to TRBD2. Trimming removed 4 bases from V and 2 bases from J; junction bases left unmatched: 10. The CDR3 is 18 residues long. Per the germline V gene, CDR1 is SGHNT and CDR2 is YYREEE (reference sequence).

This clonotype has ten or more counts. V gene TRBV3-1 combines with J gene TRBJ2-7, with unresolved D. The germline gives CDR1 LGHDT, CDR2 YNNKEL (reference sequence). The V gene lost 5 bases and the J gene lost 2 bases, with 16 bases spanning the gap. This CDR3 has 15 amino acids. The CDR3 DNA is TGTGCCAGCAGCGCGTACTCCTCCCTAACCTACGAGCAGTACTTC. Translated, it gives CASSAYSSLTYEQYF.

The table lists this clonotype with many counts. The chain employs TRBV6-1 and TRBJ1-5; the match to TRBD1 covers 8 bases. Trimming cost V 8 bases and J 0 bases; bases outside gene matches: 21. Looked up from germline, CDR1 is MNHNS and CDR2 is SASEGT. The CDR3 spans 20 residues. The CDR3 nucleotides read TGTGCCAGCGGATCACCCACTTCACAGGGGGAAAGACATAGCAATCAGCCCCAGCATTTT. This gives the protein CASGSPTSQGERHSNQPQHF.

This clonotype occurred many times. The chain joins TRBV28 to TRBJ1-2; D gene uncertain. The germline V gene encodes CDR1 MDHEN and CDR2 SYDVKM. The CDR3 is made up of 14 amino acids. V gave up 2 bases and J gave up 4 bases, with 11 bases separating them. The CDR3 DNA is TGTGCCAGCAGTTTAGGCAGTTCGGCCTATGGCTACACCTTC. Its translation: CASSLGSSAYGYTF.

Many counts were recorded for this clonotype. V usage is TRBV30 and J usage is TRBJ2-5; TRBD1 is a possible D gene (5 bases). The CDR3 length is 12 residues. Germline assignment: CDR1 GTSNPN and CDR2 SVGIG (reference sequence). V was pared by 5 bases and J by 5 bases, with 12 bases between. DNA for the CDR3: TGTGCCTGGTCCGACAGCCCGGAGACCCAGTACTTC. Translation: CAWSDSPETQYF.

This clonotype showed up just a few times. The chain combines TRBV4-1 with TRBJ2-1; D is ambiguous. Between the trimmed V and J ends, which lost 0 bases and 4 bases, there was a span of 10 bases. CDR1 is MGHRA and CDR2 is YSYEKL in the germline V gene. The CDR3 spans 15 residues. The chain's CDR3 is CASSQDGVGYNEQFF. In nucleotides, the CDR3 is TGCGCCAGCAGCCAAGATGGGGTGGGTTACAATGAGCAGTTCTTC.

The rearrangement links TRBV19 to TRBJ2-1; 12 bases match TRBD1. The CDR3 has 15 residues. Per germline, CDR1 LNHDA and CDR2 SQIVND (reference sequence). J gave up 5 bases and V 5 bases, and 4 bases lay outside the gene matches. CDR3 DNA: TGTGCCAGTAGTCTTGGGACAGGGGGCCACAATGAGCAGTTCTTC. Translation: CASSLGTGGHNEQFF.

The V gene is TRBV20-1, the J gene TRBJ2-5; 16 bases fit TRBD2. The trim removed 3 bases at V and 5 bases at J, leaving 6 bases unmatched. The CDR3 consists of 16 residues. Germline V gene lookup returns CDR1 DFQATT and CDR2 SNEGSKA (reference sequence). The CDR3 nucleotides are TGCAGTGCTAGCGGGACTAGCGGGAGGGCCGGGGAGACCCAGTACTTC. Its translation is CSASGTSGRAGETQYF.

The chain is built from TRBV19 and TRBJ1-5, with D possibly TRBD1 on 5 matching bases. The germline CDR1 and CDR2 sequences are LNHDA and SQIVND (reference sequence). V was cut by 4 bases and J by 1 base, with 17 bases left in between. This CDR3 contains 17 residues. CDR3 DNA sequence: TGTGCCAGTAGTACAGAGGGACGGTTAATAAGCAATCAGCCCCAGCATTTT. Translating gives CASSTEGRLISNQPQHF.

This clonotype was observed many times. The V and J genes are TRBV6-1 and TRBJ2-3; D uncertain. The CDR3 length is 18 residues. In germline, CDR1 is MNHNS, CDR2 SASEGT. The ends were cut back, 3 bases at V and 2 bases at J, with 21 bases in the middle. The CDR3 DNA reads as TGTGCCAGCAGTGACCCTTCTTACAGACAAGAGAACACAGATACGCAGTATTTT. As protein: CASSDPSYRQENTDTQYF.

This clonotype was seen a handful of times. The chain employs TRBV24-1 and TRBJ2-1; TRBD2 agrees at 7 bases. CDR1 and CDR2 (germline): KGHDR, SFDVKD. The V segment lost 0 bases and the J segment 4 bases; nucleotides outside the gene matches: 2. The CDR3 totals 15 residues. Here the CDR3 reads CATSDLGGGYNEQFF. CDR3 bases: TGTGCCACCAGTGATTTGGGCGGGGGATACAATGAGCAGTTCTTC.

This chain connects TRBV11-2 to TRBJ2-7; TRBD2 aligns across 13 bases. Trimming removed 4 bases from V and 5 bases from J; junction bases left unmatched: 11. CDR1 and CDR2 from the germline V gene are SGHAT and FQNNGV. The CDR3 length is 17 residues. The CDR3 protein is CASSSPLLAGGPHEQYF. CDR3 DNA: TGTGCCAGCAGCTCCCCCTTACTAGCGGGAGGGCCCCACGAGCAGTACTTC. The whole variable domain, remainder taken from reference TRBV11-2 and TRBJ2-7, is EAGVAQSPRYKIIEKRQSVAFWCNPISGHATLYWYQQILGQGPKLLIQFQNNGVVDDSQLPKDRFSAERLKGVDSTLKIQPAKLEDSAVYLCASSSPLLAGGPHEQYFGPGTRLTVT.

This clonotype was seen a handful of times. The genes are TRBV6-5 and TRBJ1-2, with 7 bases that match TRBD1. This CDR3 contains 16 residues. Germline V gene lookup returns CDR1 MNHEY and CDR2 SVGAGI. The J segment lost 6 bases and the V segment lost 2 bases, leaving 12 bases of the junction unmatched. CDR3 in amino acids: CASSYVRFGTENGYTF. The CDR3 DNA reads as TGTGCCAGCAGTTACGTGCGTTTCGGGACAGAGAATGGCTACACCTTC.